What follows is one T cell receptor (beta chain) and its context. No antigen is known for it. Trimming left V 2 bases short and J 2 bases short, with 9 bases between. The CDR3 consists of 14 residues. The germline gives CDR1 SNHLY, CDR2 FYNNEI. These data come from a study of vaccination effects on CD4 cells after COVID-19. Sequenced by immunoSEQ multiplex PCR; TCRdb stores in-frame clones only, minus some. Counted here are tens of thousands of clones, about two thirds occurring once; the ten biggest clones make up under 30%. Cells that had been cultured for less than 13 days were the source of isolated CD4+ T cells. The person was diagnosed with PCR-confirmed SARS-CoV-2 infection between March and December 2020. Each culture had half its medium swapped for IL-2 medium on days 3 and 7.

The sequencing used CD4+ T cells from PBMCs cultured without peptide, collected before COVID-19 vaccination. The rearrangement links TRBV2 to TRBJ1-2, with D tentatively TRBD1 (5 bases). The origin of this receptor is a human donor who had a prior SARS-CoV-2 infection. This CDR3 is CASSERRVNYGYTF. The CDR3 bases are TGTGCCAGCAGTGAACGCAGGGTAAACTATGGCTACACCTTC.